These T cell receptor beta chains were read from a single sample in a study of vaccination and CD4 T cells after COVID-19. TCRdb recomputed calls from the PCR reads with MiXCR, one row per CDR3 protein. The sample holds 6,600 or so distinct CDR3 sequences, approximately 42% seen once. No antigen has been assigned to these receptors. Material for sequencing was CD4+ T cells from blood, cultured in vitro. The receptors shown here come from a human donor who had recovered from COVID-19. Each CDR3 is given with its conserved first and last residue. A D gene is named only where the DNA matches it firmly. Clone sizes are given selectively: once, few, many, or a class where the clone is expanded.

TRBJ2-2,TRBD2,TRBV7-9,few,TGTGCCAGCAGCTTAGCACTAGCGGGAGATATCGGGGAGCTGTTTTTT,CASSLALAGDIGELFF
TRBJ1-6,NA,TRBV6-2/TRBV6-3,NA,TGTGCCAGCAGTTACATCCTTGAGTCACCCCTCCACTTT,CASSYILESPLHF
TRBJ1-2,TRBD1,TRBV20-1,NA,TGCAGTGCTACGACAGGGAGTAACGGCTACACCTTC,CSATTGSNGYTF
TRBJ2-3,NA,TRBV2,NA,TGTGCCAGCGGTTACGGGACTAGCACAGATACGCAGTATTTT,CASGYGTSTDTQYF
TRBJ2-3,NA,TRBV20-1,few,TGCAGTGCCAATGGAAGACAGGTATGGGGCACAGATACGCAGTATTTT,CSANGRQVWGTDTQYF
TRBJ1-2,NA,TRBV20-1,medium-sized,TGCAGTGCTAGCTCTGGGAGGTACACCTTC,CSASSGRYTF
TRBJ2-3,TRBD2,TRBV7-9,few,TGTGCCAGCAGCTTTGGGCTAGCGGGAGATACGCAGTATTTT,CASSFGLAGDTQYF
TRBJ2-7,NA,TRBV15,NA,TGTGCCACCAGCAGGGGTCTAGGCCGGTACGAGCAGTACTTC,CATSRGLGRYEQYF
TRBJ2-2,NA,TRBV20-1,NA,TGCAGTGCTAGACCTTCTCCGAGGAACACCGGGGAGCTGTTTTTT,CSARPSPRNTGELFF
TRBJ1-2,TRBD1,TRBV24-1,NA,TGTGCCACCAGTGATCGGACAGGGAGAGGCTATGGCTACACCTTC,CATSDRTGRGYGYTF
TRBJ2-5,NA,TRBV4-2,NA,TGTGCCAGCAGCCAAGAAGGGCATGGAAACCGGGAGACCCAGTACTTC,CASSQEGHGNRETQYF
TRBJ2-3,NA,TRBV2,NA,TGTGCCAGCGGGCAGCCTGGCACAGATACGCAGTATTTT,CASGQPGTDTQYF
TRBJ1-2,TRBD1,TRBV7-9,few,TGTGCCAGCAGCTCCTACAGGGGGCGGATGTATGGCTACACCTTC,CASSSYRGRMYGYTF
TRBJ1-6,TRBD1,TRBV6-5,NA,TGTGCCAGCAGTTCGGACAGGGCAGAGTATTCACCCCTCCACTTT,CASSSDRAEYSPLHF
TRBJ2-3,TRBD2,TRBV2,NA,TGTGCCAGCAAGAGGGGACTAGCGGGGCACGCAGATACGCAGTATTTT,CASKRGLAGHADTQYF
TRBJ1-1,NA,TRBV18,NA,TGTGCCAGCTCACCGTACAGGGAACTGAACACTGAAGCTTTCTTT,CASSPYRELNTEAFF
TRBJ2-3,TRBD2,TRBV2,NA,TGTGCCAGCAGCCGACTAGCGGGGGAGGGAGATACGCAGTATTTT,CASSRLAGEGDTQYF
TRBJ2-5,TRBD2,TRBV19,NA,TGTGCCAGTAGTATGTACGGGCTAGCGGGAGGAGAGACCCAGTACTTC,CASSMYGLAGGETQYF
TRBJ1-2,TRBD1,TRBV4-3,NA,TGCGCCAGCAGCCACTTGACAGGGAACTATGGCTACACCTTC,CASSHLTGNYGYTF
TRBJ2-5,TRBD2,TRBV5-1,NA,TGCGCCAGCAGCGTCGGGACTAGCGGAGAGACCCAGTACTTC,CASSVGTSGETQYF
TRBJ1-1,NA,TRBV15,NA,TGTGCCACCAGCAGAGGGAGGAATTATATGAACACTGAAGCTTTCTTT,CATSRGRNYMNTEAFF
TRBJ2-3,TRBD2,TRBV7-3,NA,TGTGCCAGCAGCTTCATAGCGGGAGGCGCAGATACGCAGTATTTT,CASSFIAGGADTQYF
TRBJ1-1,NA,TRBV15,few,TGTGCCACCAGCAGGCCCGGGGCCGAGAACACTGAAGCTTTCTTT,CATSRPGAENTEAFF